The 17 T cell receptor beta chains reported below all come from one sample, sequenced in a study of blood T cell repertoires in COVID-19. The data were produced by immunoSEQ multiplex PCR, yet TCRdb's version contains in-frame clones alone and is incomplete. The sample lists some 320,000 clones; less than 85% were seen once. The sequencing input was PBMCs or T cells enriched from blood (not recorded which). Source of these receptors: a woman aged 25 to 39 who had been exposed to COVID-19.

The gene calls are TRBV3-1 (or the pseudogene TRBV3-2) and TRBJ2-1; 10 bases are shared with TRBD2. V shed 0 bases and J 7 bases; nucleotides not matched to a gene: 9. CDR3 length equals 17 residues. Germline V CDR1 and CDR2: LGHDT, YNNKEL (reference sequence). The CDR3 DNA is TGTGCCAGCAGCCAAGAAGGAGCGGGGGGGTCCTGGAATGAGCAGTTCTTC. This sequence encodes CASSQEGAGGSWNEQFF.

J is TRBJ1-1 and V is TRBV5-8; 8 positions agree with TRBD1. There are 16 residues in the CDR3. Unmatched junction bases numbered 9, after V lost 5 bases and J lost 0 bases. Germline CDR1 is SGHTS and CDR2 is YDEGEE. The chain's CDR3 is CASRPSAGGLNTEAFF. In nucleotides, the CDR3 is TGTGCCAGCAGACCCTCCGCAGGGGGCTTGAACACTGAAGCTTTCTTT. Together with reference TRBV5-8 and TRBJ1-1, the CDR3 gives the full variable domain: EAGVTQSPTHLIKTRGQQATLRCSPISGHTSVYWYQQALGLGLQFLLWYDEGEERNRGNFPPRFSGRQFPNYSSELNVNALELEDSALYLCASRPSAGGLNTEAFFGQGTRLTVV.

The chain recombines TRBV6-2 or TRBV6-3 with TRBJ2-1; a possible D gene is TRBD2 (5 bases). V was cut by 4 bases and J by 4 bases, with 11 bases left in between. CDR1 MNHEY and CDR2 SVGEGT come from the germline V gene. The CDR3 is 14 amino acids. DNA of the CDR3: TGTGCCAGCAGTTCGGAGGACTTTTACAATGAGCAGTTCTTC. It codes for CASSSEDFYNEQFF.

The CDR3 DNA is TGTGCCAGCAGCGGCCAAGGGGTGGACGGCACTGAAGCTTTCTTT. Amino acids: CASSGQGVDGTEAFF. V is TRBV7-9 and J is TRBJ1-1; possible D gene TRBD1, 5 bases. V was pared by 5 bases and J by 4 bases, with 17 bases between. The germline gives CDR1 SEHNR, CDR2 FQNEAQ (reference sequence). The CDR3 totals 15 residues.

The chain has TRBV13 and TRBJ1-5; unclear D gene. The length of the CDR3 is 14 residues. CDR1 and CDR2 from the germline V gene are PRHDT and FYEKMQ (reference sequence). The V and J ends lost 3 bases and 2 bases respectively, with 8 bases between them. CDR3 nucleotides: TGTGCCAGCAGCTTTTCTGTCGGCAATCAGCCCCAGCATTTT. Its translation: CASSFSVGNQPQHF.

The genes are TRBV9 and TRBJ2-2; possible D gene TRBD1, 5 bases. CDR3 size: 15 residues. Trimming shortened V by 4 bases and J by 5 bases, and 15 bases separated the two germline ends. Germline CDR1 and CDR2: SGDLS and YYNGEE. The CDR3 DNA sequence: TGTGCCAGCAGCCCCCGTCTAAAGGGGACCGGGGAGCTGTTTTTT. Translation gives CASSPRLKGTGELFF.

The gene calls are TRBV5-6 and TRBJ2-7; 8 bases align to TRBD1. This CDR3 spans 14 amino acids. Germline CDR1 SGHDT, CDR2 YYEEEE. V was pared by 2 bases and J by 12 bases, with 13 bases of the junction left unmatched. CDR3 sequence: CASSFFPVQGEWYF. The CDR3 region has the DNA TGTGCCAGCAGCTTTTTCCCGGTACAGGGGGAGTGGTACTTC. Supplemented by reference TRBV5-6 and TRBJ2-7, the full variable domain reads DAGVTQSPTHLIKTRGQQVTLRCSPKSGHDTVSWYQQALGQGPQFIFQYYEEEERQRGNFPDRFSGHQFPNYSSELNVNALLLGDSALYLCASSFFPVQGEWYFGPGTRLTVT.

This sequence joins TRBV28 and TRBJ2-1, with a weak D call TRBD2 (6 bases). This CDR3 region has 16 residues. Germline CDR1 reads MDHEN; CDR2 reads SYDVKM. V was shortened by 5 bases and J by 3 bases, with 17 bases between the two germline ends. The CDR3 protein is CASSPNREPFYNEQFF. CDR3 DNA: TGTGCCAGCAGTCCAAACCGGGAGCCCTTCTACAATGAGCAGTTCTTC.

About this clone: Other DNA sequences in this specimen translate into the identical CDR3. The rearrangement links TRBV7-3 to TRBJ2-1, with 8 nucleotides matching TRBD2. This CDR3 contains 14 residues. Per the germline V gene, CDR1 is SGHTA and CDR2 is FQGTGA. V dropped 3 bases and J dropped 5; count of bases not matched to a gene: 3. The DNA of the CDR3 is TGTGCCAGCAGCTTGGCGGGGGGCCACAATGAGCAGTTCTTC. As protein: CASSLAGGHNEQFF.

This rearrangement joins TRBV19 to TRBJ2-3; D is perhaps TRBD1 (6 bases). The V and J ends lost 3 bases and 2 bases respectively, with 15 bases between them. This CDR3 has 16 amino acids. Germline lookup yields CDR1 LNHDA and CDR2 SQIVND (reference sequence). The CDR3 bases are TGTGCCAGTAGTATCGGTATAGGGGGAAACACAGATACGCAGTATTTT. Its translation: CASSIGIGGNTDTQYF. The whole variable domain, remainder taken from reference TRBV19 and TRBJ2-3, is DGGITQSPKYLFRKEGQNVTLSCEQNLNHDAMYWYRQDPGQGLRLIYYSQIVNDFQKGDIAEGYSVSREKKESFPLTVTSAQKNPTAFYLCASSIGIGGNTDTQYFGPGTRLTVL.

V usage is TRBV7-2 and J usage is TRBJ1-6; no reliable D call. V lost 0 bases and J 5 bases, leaving 8 bases between the germline ends. This CDR3 spans 15 amino acids. Germline V CDR1 and CDR2: SGHTA, FQGNSA. In DNA form, the CDR3 reads TGTGCCAGCAGCTTAGCGTTGGCCAATAATTCACCCCTCCACTTT. It encodes CASSLALANNSPLHF.

The gene calls are TRBV27 and TRBJ1-2, with D perhaps matching TRBD1 (5 bases). The germline gives CDR1 MNHEY, CDR2 SMNVEV (reference sequence). CDR3 length: 13 residues. Trimming cost V 2 bases and J 6 bases, with 10 bases left between them. The DNA of the CDR3 is TGTGCCAGCAGTTTACAGGGTTTTGATGGCTACACCTTC. Amino acids: CASSLQGFDGYTF.

The chain couples TRBV27 to TRBJ2-7, with D possibly being TRBD2 (6 bases). V gave up 3 bases and J gave up 5 bases, with 14 bases separating them. The V gene's germline CDR1 is MNHEY and CDR2 SMNVEV (reference sequence). CDR3 size: 14 residues. The CDR3 here is CASSLLTRRNEQYF. The CDR3 region has the DNA TGTGCCAGCAGTTTGTTGACTAGGCGTAACGAGCAGTACTTC.

The rearrangement joins TRBV20-1 to TRBJ1-3; maybe TRBD1 (5 bases). Trimming removed 3 bases at V and 2 bases at J, with 8 bases between. The CDR3 totals 13 residues. Germline assignment: CDR1 DFQATT and CDR2 SNEGSKA (reference sequence). The DNA for the CDR3 is TGCAGTGCTAGTTCAGGGCCTGGAAACACCATATATTTT. Residues: CSASSGPGNTIYF.

The rearrangement links TRBV7-9 to TRBJ2-3; 9 bases agree with TRBD1. Germline-derived CDR1 and CDR2 are SEHNR and FQNEAQ (reference sequence). Unmatched junction bases numbered 7, after V lost 8 bases and J lost 4 bases. CDR3 length equals 14 residues. The CDR3 sequence is CASLRDRVPDTQYF. The CDR3, as DNA: TGTGCCAGCCTCCGGGACAGGGTCCCAGATACGCAGTATTTT.

The chain employs TRBV6-5 and TRBJ2-5, with D tentatively TRBD2 (6 bases). V was clipped by 5 bases and J by 1 base, with 14 bases between them. The CDR3 runs to 15 residues. Germline V gene data show CDR1 as MNHEY and CDR2 as SVGAGI. The CDR3 DNA follows: TGTGCCAGCAGTCACGGGAGAGGGACCCAAGAGACCCAGTACTTC. Amino acid sequence: CASSHGRGTQETQYF.

The rearrangement links TRBV6-5 to TRBJ1-6; no clear D. CDR1 is MNHEY, CDR2 SVGAGI, per germline. The V and J ends lost 10 bases and 9 bases respectively, with 16 bases between them. This CDR3 is built from 13 residues. CDR3 nucleotides: TGTGCCACCCGGGAGATTTTGAGTTCACCCCTCCACTTT. This sequence encodes CATREILSSPLHF.